This TCR beta chain appears in the sequencing data of a study of blood T cell repertoires in COVID-19. At the level of the study: PBMCs, B-cell-depleted T cells, or T cells provided the cDNA or gDNA that made up the material.

Sequencing was performed with immunoSEQ multiplex PCR; in TCRdb, only in-frame clones are kept and a portion is missing. The top ten clones hold 1.9% of a sample with some 250,000 clones, approximately 83% of them seen once. The CDR3 covers 16 residues. The J segment lost 5 bases and the V segment lost 5 bases, leaving 11 bases of the junction unmatched. The germline V gene has CDR1 SGHAT and CDR2 FQNNGV. Participants had their cohort set by participant-reported clinical history. The chain has TRBV11-2 and TRBJ1-1; 10 bases fit TRBD1. The specimen sequenced was PBMCs or T cells enriched from blood (not recorded which). This TCR was recovered from a woman aged 50 to 65 who had recovered from COVID-19. The CDR3 spells CASSAWDRGSGTEAFF. The CDR3 DNA sequence: TGTGCCAGCAGCGCATGGGACAGGGGATCAGGAACTGAAGCTTTCTTT.